This record concerns one T cell receptor (beta chain) sequence. These data originate in a study of shared clonotypes between healthy human individuals. The table came from immunoSEQ multiplex PCR; TCRdb's copy has only in-frame clones and leaves some out. The table has 2 million to 2.5 million clones, 90% to 96% seen once. J gave up 2 bases and V 1 base, and 1 base lay outside the gene matches. Germline V gene lookup returns CDR1 LNHNV and CDR2 YYDKDF (reference sequence). CDR3 size: 16 residues. The sample was naive CD4+ T cells sorted from blood. As to subset: CD45RA+ positively selected. The TCR comes from a man younger than 35 in good health. This chain links TRBV15 with TRBJ2-6, with 8 positions matching TRBD2. The CDR3 loop reads CATSRGGRTGANVLTF. The CDR3 nucleotides are TGTGCCACCAGCAGAGGCGGGAGGACTGGGGCCAACGTCCTGACTTTC.